Following are 5 T cell receptor beta chains from one sample sequenced in a study of OX40 agonist ivuxolimab in advanced cancers. The table came from immunoSEQ multiplex PCR; TCRdb's copy has only in-frame clones and leaves some out. Of about 81,000 clones in the sample, 88% were seen once. Specimen: CD4+ or CD8+ T cells sorted from blood, collected in a trial of the OX40 agonist ivuxolimab. Receptors were obtained from an adult with an advanced solid tumor such as melanoma, head and neck, liver or kidney cancer.

This clone was observed a single time. The V call is TRBV29-1, the J call TRBJ2-7, with a possible D match to TRBD2 (6 bases). V was clipped by 7 bases and J by 4 bases, with 23 bases between them. Germline CDR1 reads SQVTM; CDR2 reads ANQGSEA. This CDR3 contains 15 residues. This chain's CDR3 is CSATQAGEKGYEQYF. CDR3 sequence (DNA): TGCAGCGCCACTCAAGCGGGCGAAAAAGGGTACGAGCAGTACTTC.

This clone was observed a single time. V usage is TRBV5-4 and J usage is TRBJ2-7; D is perhaps TRBD1 or TRBD2 (6 bases each). Germline CDR1 is SGHNT and CDR2 is YYREEE (reference sequence). The germline V and J ends were trimmed by 4 bases and 7 bases, with 21 bases remaining between them. The CDR3 sequence is 15 residues long. CDR3 loop: CASSPWSGGLGEQYF. The CDR3 bases are TGTGCCAGCAGCCCTTGGAGTGGGGGGCTAGGGGAGCAGTACTTC.

V gene TRBV2 combines with J gene TRBJ1-5; D is ambiguous. Per germline, CDR1 SNHLY and CDR2 FYNNEI. V was pared by 5 bases and J by 2 bases, with 10 bases between. The CDR3 runs 14 residues. Here the CDR3 DNA reads TGTGCCAGCAGTTGGAGTGCAGGCAATCAGCCCCAGCATTTT. This encodes CASSWSAGNQPQHF.

CDR3 protein: CASSQTVTNEKLFF. The CDR3 coding sequence is TGCGCCAGCAGTCAGACAGTAACTAATGAAAAACTGTTTTTT. The gene calls are TRBV4-1 and TRBJ1-4, with a weak D call TRBD1 (5 bases). Trimming shortened V by 6 bases and J by 1 base, and 9 bases separated the two germline ends. The CDR3 runs 14 residues. CDR1 is MGHRA and CDR2 is YSYEKL in the germline V gene.

CDR3 region: CASSSHTTGNTEAFF. The CDR3 bases are TGTGCCAGCAGCTCTCACACGACAGGGAACACTGAAGCTTTCTTT. The genes are TRBV5-4 and TRBJ1-1; a weak D match, TRBD1 (6 bases). The ends were cut back, 3 bases at V and 1 base at J, with 13 bases in the middle. Germline-derived CDR1 and CDR2 are SGHNT and YYREEE (reference sequence). This CDR3 region has 15 residues.